The 3 T cell receptor beta chains presented below share a single source sample, sequenced in a study of early T cells in non-severe SARS-CoV-2 infection. One entry per CDR3 protein results from TCRdb running MiXCR on the 5' RACE reads. Of roughly 38,000 distinct CDR3 sequences in the sample, approximately 6% were seen once. The material was whole blood, obtained at baseline. Receptors were obtained from an adult who was a healthcare worker with PCR-confirmed SARS-CoV-2 infection or an uninfected control (not recorded which).

This clonotype appeared many times. The chain uses TRBV9 and TRBJ2-3, with 9 bases aligning to TRBD2. CDR3 length: 19 residues. Germline V gives CDR1 SGDLS, CDR2 YYNGEE. J lost 4 bases, V lost 0 bases, and 15 bases had no gene match. The CDR3 sequence is CASSVDVSGRGGQADTQYF. CDR3 DNA: TGTGCCAGCAGCGTAGATGTTAGCGGGAGAGGGGGGCAGGCAGATACGCAGTATTTT.

This clonotype was observed many times. The V call is TRBV25-1, the J call TRBJ1-1; no definite D call. CDR3 length: 14 residues. Germline CDR1 MGHDK, CDR2 SYGVNS. Trimming took 7 bases from V and 1 from J, leaving 13 bases between them. The CDR3 sequence: CASTGGKPNTEAFF. For the CDR3, the DNA is TGTGCCAGCACTGGTGGAAAACCGAACACTGAAGCTTTCTTT.

V and J are TRBV11-2 and TRBJ2-2; D is perhaps TRBD1 or TRBD2 (6 bases each). Per the germline V gene, CDR1 is SGHAT and CDR2 is FQNNGV. This CDR3 spans 14 amino acids. V was pared by 5 bases and J by 5 bases, with 12 bases between. The CDR3 protein is CASSGGTTTGELFF. The CDR3 DNA follows: TGTGCCAGCAGCGGGGGGACAACGACCGGGGAGCTGTTTTTT.